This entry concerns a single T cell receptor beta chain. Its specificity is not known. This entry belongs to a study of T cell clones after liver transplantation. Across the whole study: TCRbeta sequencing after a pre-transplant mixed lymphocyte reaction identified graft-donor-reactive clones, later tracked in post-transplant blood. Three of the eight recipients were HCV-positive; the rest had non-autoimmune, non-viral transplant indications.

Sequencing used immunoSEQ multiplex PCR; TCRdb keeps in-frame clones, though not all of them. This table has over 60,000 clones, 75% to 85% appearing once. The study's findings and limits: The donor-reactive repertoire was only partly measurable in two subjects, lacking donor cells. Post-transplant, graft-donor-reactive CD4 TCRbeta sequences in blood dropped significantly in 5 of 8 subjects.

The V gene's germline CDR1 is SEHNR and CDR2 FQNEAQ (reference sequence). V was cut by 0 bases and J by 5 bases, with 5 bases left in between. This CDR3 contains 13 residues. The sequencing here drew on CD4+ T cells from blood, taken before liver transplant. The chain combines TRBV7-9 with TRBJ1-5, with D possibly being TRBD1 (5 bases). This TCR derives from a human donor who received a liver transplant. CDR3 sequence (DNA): TGTGCCAGCAGCTTAGCAGGGGATCAGCCCCAGCATTTT. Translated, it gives CASSLAGDQPQHF.